This T cell receptor (beta chain) was obtained from a study of CD8+CD57+ T cells in acquired aplastic anemia. The template used for profiling TCR beta VDJ and CDR3 was genomic DNA. TCRdb reprocessed the reads via MiXCR and lists one record per CDR3 protein. Of over 150,000 distinct CDR3 sequences listed, just under 45% are singletons. The V and J ends lost 3 bases and 4 bases, in that order; junction bases with no gene match: 6. Germline V lookup: CDR1 SGHTA, CDR2 FQGTGA. This CDR3 is built from 16 residues. V usage is TRBV7-3 and J usage is TRBJ2-2; TRBD1 agrees at 9 bases. The sequence was obtained from a human donor in good health. Sequencing was done on a sample of sorted CD4+, CD8+, or CD8+CD57+ T cells (not recorded which) from PBMCs. The CDR3 DNA follows: TGTGCCAGCAGCTTTTTCGGGACAGGGCCCACCGGGGAGCTGTTTTTT. Encoded protein: CASSFFGTGPTGELFF.